Listed below are T cell receptor beta chains from one sample, sequenced in a study of blood T cell repertoires in COVID-19. The data were produced by immunoSEQ multiplex PCR, yet TCRdb's version contains in-frame clones alone and is incomplete. The sample holds 95,000 to 150,000 clones, 85% seen once. Sequencing was carried out using peripheral blood. The receptors stem from a man in his 60s with acute or convalescent COVID-19. Each CDR3 is given with its conserved first and last residue. The order of the fields is J gene, V gene, D gene, clone size, CDR3 DNA, CDR3 protein. A D gene is named only where the DNA matches it firmly. Size values are once, few and many counts, or a class for expanded clones, and some rows have none.

j_call: TRBJ2-3; v_call: TRBV7-2; d_call: .; clone_size: .; cdr3_nt: TGTGCCAGCAGCTTACTTGGCAGGGGGGATTTTAGCACAGATACGCAGTATTTT; cdr3_aa: CASSLLGRGDFSTDTQYF
j_call: TRBJ2-7; v_call: TRBV9; d_call: TRBD1; clone_size: .; cdr3_nt: TGTGCCAGCAGCCCCGGGACAGGACCTTACGAGCAGTACTTC; cdr3_aa: CASSPGTGPYEQYF
j_call: TRBJ2-4; v_call: TRBV5-5; d_call: .; clone_size: .; cdr3_nt: TGTGCCAGCAGCTCGGAGGCAGGGGGGAACATTCAGTACTTC; cdr3_aa: CASSSEAGGNIQYF
j_call: TRBJ1-3; v_call: TRBV27; d_call: .; clone_size: once; cdr3_nt: TGTGCCAGCAGTCCACAGGTCTCTGGAAACACCATATATTTT; cdr3_aa: CASSPQVSGNTIYF
j_call: TRBJ1-1; v_call: TRBV28; d_call: .; clone_size: .; cdr3_nt: TGTGCCAGCAGCAGCCCGGGCAGGGGCATAGAAGCTTTCTTT; cdr3_aa: CASSSPGRGIEAFF
j_call: TRBJ1-6; v_call: TRBV28; d_call: .; clone_size: .; cdr3_nt: TGTGCCAGCGTTGGCCAGATGAATTCACCCCTCCACTTT; cdr3_aa: CASVGQMNSPLHF
j_call: TRBJ2-1; v_call: TRBV7-3; d_call: .; clone_size: few; cdr3_nt: TGTGCCAGCAGCCACGATACAAGCTCCTACAATGAGCAGTTCTTC; cdr3_aa: CASSHDTSSYNEQFF
j_call: TRBJ1-1; v_call: TRBV11-1; d_call: .; clone_size: .; cdr3_nt: TGTGCCAGCAGCTTGCGAGGGATGAACACTGAAGCTTTCTTT; cdr3_aa: CASSLRGMNTEAFF
j_call: TRBJ2-2; v_call: TRBV6-5; d_call: .; clone_size: .; cdr3_nt: TGTGCCAGCAGTTACGGGGCAGGGTCCTACACCGGGGAGCTGTTTTTT; cdr3_aa: CASSYGAGSYTGELFF
j_call: TRBJ1-4; v_call: TRBV7-9; d_call: .; clone_size: .; cdr3_nt: TGTGCCAGCAGCTTTTCGGGTGGCGAAAAACTGTTTTTT; cdr3_aa: CASSFSGGEKLFF
j_call: TRBJ1-5; v_call: TRBV7-2; d_call: TRBD1; clone_size: .; cdr3_nt: TGTGCCAGCAGCTTAACATGGACAGGGACCTCCCTGAAGCCCCAGCATTTT; cdr3_aa: CASSLTWTGTSLKPQHF
j_call: TRBJ2-6; v_call: TRBV7-3; d_call: .; clone_size: .; cdr3_nt: TGTGCCAGCAGCTTAAATTTAGGAGGGTACGGGGCCAACGTCCTGACTTTC; cdr3_aa: CASSLNLGGYGANVLTF
j_call: TRBJ2-2; v_call: TRBV7-2; d_call: TRBD1; clone_size: once; cdr3_nt: TGTGCCAGCAGCTCGGGACAGATCACCGGGGAGCTGTTTTTT; cdr3_aa: CASSSGQITGELFF
j_call: TRBJ2-5; v_call: TRBV19; d_call: .; clone_size: .; cdr3_nt: TGTGCCAGTAGTATACCCGGGGTCGAGACCCAGTACTTC; cdr3_aa: CASSIPGVETQYF
j_call: TRBJ1-1; v_call: TRBV6-5; d_call: TRBD1; clone_size: many; cdr3_nt: TGTGCCAGCAGTTCGAAGGGGACAGGGAGCACTGAAGCTTTCTTT; cdr3_aa: CASSSKGTGSTEAFF
j_call: TRBJ1-1; v_call: TRBV18; d_call: TRBD1; clone_size: .; cdr3_nt: TGTGCCAGCTCCAACCTTGAGGGGGCGCTGACTGAAGCTTTCTTT; cdr3_aa: CASSNLEGALTEAFF
j_call: TRBJ1-2; v_call: TRBV28; d_call: .; clone_size: once; cdr3_nt: TGTGCCAGCGAAGGGAGCTATGGCTACACCTTC; cdr3_aa: CASEGSYGYTF
j_call: TRBJ2-1; v_call: TRBV7-6; d_call: .; clone_size: .; cdr3_nt: TGTGCCAGCAGCTTAGGTGAGGAAGAGTTCTTC; cdr3_aa: CASSLGEEEFF
j_call: TRBJ2-7; v_call: TRBV7-2; d_call: .; clone_size: once; cdr3_nt: TGTGCCAGCAGCTTAGGGGGACACCCCTACGAGCAGTACTTC; cdr3_aa: CASSLGGHPYEQYF
j_call: TRBJ2-2; v_call: TRBV7-2; d_call: .; clone_size: many; cdr3_nt: TGTGCCAGCAGCTTAGGGGTAGGGACTAACACCGGGGAGCTGTTTTTT; cdr3_aa: CASSLGVGTNTGELFF
j_call: TRBJ2-7; v_call: TRBV27; d_call: TRBD1; clone_size: .; cdr3_nt: TGTGCCAGCAGTTTATACAGGACAGGGGGGCACGAGCAGTACTTC; cdr3_aa: CASSLYRTGGHEQYF
j_call: TRBJ2-2; v_call: TRBV29-1; d_call: .; clone_size: once; cdr3_nt: TGCAGCGTTGAGGGACCCGTGGGCGGGACGGTCGGGGAGCTGTTTTTT; cdr3_aa: CSVEGPVGGTVGELFF
j_call: TRBJ2-1; v_call: TRBV7-2; d_call: TRBD2; clone_size: .; cdr3_nt: TGTGCCAGCAGCTTAGAAGTAGCGGGAGGGGCTAGCGATGAGCAGTTCTTC; cdr3_aa: CASSLEVAGGASDEQFF
j_call: TRBJ2-1; v_call: TRBV7-2; d_call: TRBD2; clone_size: .; cdr3_nt: TGTGCCAGCAGCACGACTAGCGGGACGTACAATGAGCAGTTCTTC; cdr3_aa: CASSTTSGTYNEQFF
j_call: TRBJ1-1; v_call: TRBV9; d_call: TRBD1; clone_size: many; cdr3_nt: TGTGCCAGCAGCCCGTGGGGCAGGGGGACGGATGAAGCTTTCTTT; cdr3_aa: CASSPWGRGTDEAFF
j_call: TRBJ2-7; v_call: TRBV7-2; d_call: .; clone_size: .; cdr3_nt: TGTGCCAGCAGCCCGACAGGACCCTACGAGCAGTACTTC; cdr3_aa: CASSPTGPYEQYF
j_call: TRBJ1-6; v_call: TRBV28; d_call: .; clone_size: .; cdr3_nt: TGTGCCAGCAGCCCGGGGGGACCGGATTCACCCCTCCACTTT; cdr3_aa: CASSPGGPDSPLHF
j_call: TRBJ2-3; v_call: TRBV3-1/TRBV3-2; d_call: TRBD2; clone_size: .; cdr3_nt: TGTGCCAGCAGCCAAGATAGGGAAGGTAGCGGGGCTTCTCGCACAGATACGCAGTATTTT; cdr3_aa: CASSQDREGSGASRTDTQYF
j_call: TRBJ2-1; v_call: TRBV7-8; d_call: TRBD2; clone_size: .; cdr3_nt: TGTGCCAGCAGCTTCGCGGGAGTCTCCAATGAGCAGTTCTTC; cdr3_aa: CASSFAGVSNEQFF